The TCR beta chain under discussion was sequenced for a study of CD8 T cells in Susac syndrome. Background on the study: Treatment status at blood draw for the Susac syndrome patients was therapy-naive, corticosteroids, or intravenous immunoglobulin alone.

While CD8+ and CD4+ T cells were isolated negatively, TEMRA cells were enriched by FACS. As concerns this clonotype: Its target is not known.

General observations from the study: Regarding the TCR sequencing and HLA analysis, the study admitted that a relatively small number of individuals were involved. Susac-specific public clones were found in both the total CD8+ and the CD8+ TEMRA repertoires, with around 16 in the former and roughly five in the latter.

Random hexamers served to reverse transcribe roughly 0.45 to 1 ug RNA. Each CDR3 protein is one row after TCRdb ran MiXCR on the immunoSEQ multiplex PCR reads. The repertoire holds about 120,000 distinct CDR3 sequences, with about 94% as singletons. The sequencing sample was made of CD8+ T cells from PBMCs. This clonotype originated in a human donor with Susac syndrome.

Here the CDR3 reads CASSQDLGGSYEQYF. As DNA, the CDR3 is TGTGCCAGCAGCCAAGATCTTGGCGGATCCTACGAGCAGTACTTC. The genes are TRBV14 and TRBJ2-7; D unclear. V was trimmed by 0 bases and J by 1 base, leaving 10 bases between them. The CDR3 runs 15 residues. Per the germline V gene, CDR1 is SGHDN and CDR2 is FVKESK.